Listed below are T cell receptor beta chains from one sample, sequenced in a study of T-cell reconstitution after alpha-beta-depleted transplantation in children. TCRdb re-called the PCR reads with MiXCR, one entry per CDR3 protein. The sample lists some 87,000 distinct CDR3 sequences, around a sixth occurring once. The starting material was PBMCs, mostly from graft donor cells, obtained 180 days after TCRalphabeta/CD19-depleted stem cell transplant. The receptor source for this set is a male patient between 2 and 15 years old who had a stem cell transplant for acute lymphoblastic leukemia, so the T cells may come from the graft donor. Both conserved end residues are part of each CDR3. The order of the fields is V gene, D gene, clone size, J gene, CDR3 protein, CDR3 DNA. D genes are given only for firm matches. Only part of the rows carry a size: once, few, many, or a class if the clone is expanded.

>TRBV2|.|.|TRBJ2-5
CASSFVDETQYF
TGTGCCAGCAGCTTCGTAGATGAGACCCAGTACTTC
>TRBV7-9|.|.|TRBJ2-7
CASSLSGLSYEQYF
TGTGCCAGCAGCTTGAGCGGCCTCTCCTACGAGCAGTACTTC
>TRBV20-1|TRBD1|many|TRBJ1-3
CSARRQGYSGNTIYF
TGCAGTGCTCGACGACAGGGCTACTCTGGAAACACCATATATTTT
>TRBV25-1|.|.|TRBJ2-7
CASSVTGTAGGEQYF
TGTGCCAGCAGTGTCACAGGAACCGCAGGAGGCGAGCAGTACTTC
>TRBV5-1|.|many|TRBJ2-5
CASTLVGLGETQYF
TGCGCCAGCACCCTGGTTGGCCTGGGAGAGACCCAGTACTTC
>TRBV7-2|.|.|TRBJ2-7
CASSTYYEQYF
TGTGCCAGCAGCACCTACTACGAGCAGTACTTC
>TRBV7-8|.|.|TRBJ2-6
CASSLRVSGANVLTF
TGTGCCAGCAGCTTAAGAGTCTCTGGGGCCAACGTCCTGACTTTC
>TRBV5-1|TRBD2|few|TRBJ2-5
CASSQGLAGMYQETQYF
TGCGCCAGCAGCCAGGGACTAGCGGGGATGTACCAAGAGACCCAGTACTTC
>TRBV20-1|.|.|TRBJ2-1
CSATTRGLRYYNEQFF
TGCAGTGCTACCACTCGGGGACTGCGCTACTACAATGAGCAGTTCTTC
>TRBV12-3/TRBV12-4|TRBD2|medium-sized|TRBJ2-1
CASRLAGLYNEQFF
TGTGCCAGCAGGCTAGCGGGGCTTTACAATGAGCAGTTCTTC
>TRBV5-1|TRBD1|.|TRBJ2-7
CASTRTGAYEQYF
TGCGCCAGTACACGGACAGGGGCCTACGAGCAGTACTTC
>TRBV7-9|.|many|TRBJ2-7
CASSLSSQLDNEQYF
TGTGCCAGCAGCTTGTCGAGCCAATTGGACAACGAGCAGTACTTC
>TRBV20-1|TRBD2|.|TRBJ2-7
CSAKRGTSGEGEQYF
TGCAGTGCTAAAAGAGGGACTAGCGGGGAGGGCGAGCAGTACTTC
>TRBV6-7|.|few|TRBJ2-3
CASSYYGRLSSTDTQYF
TGTGCCAGCAGTTACTACGGACGGTTATCTAGCACAGATACGCAGTATTTT
>TRBV29-1|.|.|TRBJ1-2
CSARANYQVDGYTF
TGCAGCGCCCGAGCGAACTACCAGGTGGACGGCTACACCTTC
>TRBV6-2/TRBV6-3|TRBD1|many|TRBJ1-6
CASSETQGAINSPLHF
TGTGCCAGCAGCGAGACACAGGGGGCTATCAACTCACCCCTCCACTTT
>TRBV5-1|TRBD1|few|TRBJ2-3
CASSLGVGTGTYPQYF
TGCGCCAGCAGCCTTGGGGTCGGGACAGGGACTTACCCGCAGTATTTT